This entry lists 3 T cell receptor gamma chains sequenced from one sample in a study of γδ T cells in repeated Plasmodium falciparum infection. Vgamma9/Vdelta2+ and Vdelta2-negative gammadelta T cells were flow-sorted from PBMC for bulk sequencing. TCRdb called clones anew from the multiplex PCR reads with CATT. Of 25,000 to 35,000 gamma-chain clones listed, over 1.3% are singletons. Sequenced sample: gamma-delta T cells from blood. Receptor source: a pool of human donors (malaria-infected and uninfected, not separated).

This clone was seen ten or more times. The protein recorded in TCRdb matches a much larger clone and deviates from this DNA's translation at residue 3, suggesting a read error; the protein here is obtained by translating the DNA. The gene calls are TRGV2 and TRGJ1 or TRGJ2. As TCRdb names no J gene, one was assigned here on the basis of a DNA match to germline. This CDR3 spans 13 amino acids. Germline-derived CDR1 and CDR2 are EGSNGY and YDSYNSKV. CDR3 amino acids: CAAWDGNYYKKLF. In DNA form, the CDR3 reads TGTGCCGCCTGGGACGGGAATTATTATAAGAAACTCTTT.

This clone has only a few counts. TCRdb's protein for this DNA is that of a much larger clone and differs from the translation at residue 3, likely a read error; the protein shown is the DNA translation. The gene calls are TRGV3 and TRGJP2. The J gene, absent from TCRdb, was called here by matching the DNA to germline. This CDR3 has 14 residues. Germline CDR1 reads VTNTFY; CDR2 reads YDVSTARD (reference sequence). CDR3: CAAWDRLFDWIKTF. The CDR3 DNA reads TGTGCCGCCTGGGACAGGCTCTTTGATTGGATCAAGACGTTT.

In the case of this clone: TCRdb's protein for this DNA is that of a much larger clone and differs from the translation at residue 4, likely a read error; the protein shown is the DNA translation. This chain links TRGV2 with TRGJP2. The CDR3 runs 13 residues. Germline CDR1 EGSNGY, CDR2 YDSYNSKV. The CDR3 nucleotides read TGTGCCACCCGGGACGAAGCGGATTGGATCAAGACGTTT. As protein: CATRDEADWIKTF.